The entry that follows covers one TCR beta chain sequence. The source of the sample is a study of blood T cell repertoires in COVID-19. Study background: Whether acute or convalescent, the COVID-19 samples came from the United States, Italy and Spain. PBMCs, B-cell-depleted T cells, or T cells were the source of the cDNA or gDNA that made up the material.

The CDR3 is made up of 11 amino acids. V lost 6 bases and J 8 bases, leaving 10 bases between the germline ends. Per the germline V gene, CDR1 is MNHEY and CDR2 is SVGAGI. Authors' analysis steps: Amplified reference gene primers provided the basis for estimating nucleated cell counts. Clones were read by immunoSEQ multiplex PCR, and TCRdb kept only the in-frame ones, dropping some. From that table come the V and J calls and clone size; the DNA was used to work out D and trimming. In the table there are roughly 230,000 clones, roughly 84% of which are singletons. The sample taken for sequencing was peripheral blood. This TCR derives from a man between 35 and 55 years old with acute or convalescent COVID-19. The genes are TRBV6-5 and TRBJ1-2, with a tentative D call TRBD1 (6 bases). CDR3 coding DNA: TGTGCCAGCAGAAACAGGGTCGGCTACACCTTC. Residues: CASRNRVGYTF.